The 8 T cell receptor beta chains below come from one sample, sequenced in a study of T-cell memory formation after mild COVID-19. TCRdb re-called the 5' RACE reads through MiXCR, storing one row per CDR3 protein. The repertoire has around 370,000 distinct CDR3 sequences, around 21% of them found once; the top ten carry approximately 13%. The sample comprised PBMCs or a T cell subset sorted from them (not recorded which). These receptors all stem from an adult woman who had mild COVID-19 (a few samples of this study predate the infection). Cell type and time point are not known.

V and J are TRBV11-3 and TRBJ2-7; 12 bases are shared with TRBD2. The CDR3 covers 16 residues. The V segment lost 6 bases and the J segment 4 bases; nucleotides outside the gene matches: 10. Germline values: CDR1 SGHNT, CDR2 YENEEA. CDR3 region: CASSYRTSGIVYEQYF. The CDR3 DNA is TGTGCCAGCAGTTATCGGACTAGCGGGATTGTTTACGAGCAGTACTTC.

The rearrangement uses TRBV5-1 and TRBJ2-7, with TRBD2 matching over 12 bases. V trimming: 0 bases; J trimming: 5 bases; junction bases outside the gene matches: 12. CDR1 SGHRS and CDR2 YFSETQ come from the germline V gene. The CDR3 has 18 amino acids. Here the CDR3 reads CASSLGPSGGANSHEQYF. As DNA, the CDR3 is TGCGCCAGCAGCTTGGGGCCTAGCGGGGGGGCGAATTCCCACGAGCAGTACTTC.

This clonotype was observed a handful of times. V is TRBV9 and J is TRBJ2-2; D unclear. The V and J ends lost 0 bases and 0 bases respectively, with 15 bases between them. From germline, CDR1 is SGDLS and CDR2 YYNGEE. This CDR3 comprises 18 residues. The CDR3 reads CASSVGGGGKTNTGELFF. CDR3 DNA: TGTGCCAGCAGCGTAGGGGGTGGTGGGAAGACGAACACCGGGGAGCTGTTTTTT.

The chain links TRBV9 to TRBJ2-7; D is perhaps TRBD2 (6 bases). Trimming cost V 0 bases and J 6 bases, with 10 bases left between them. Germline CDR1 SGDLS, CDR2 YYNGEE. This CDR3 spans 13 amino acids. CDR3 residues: CASSVASGVEQYF. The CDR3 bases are TGTGCCAGCAGCGTAGCGTCGGGGGTCGAGCAGTACTTC.

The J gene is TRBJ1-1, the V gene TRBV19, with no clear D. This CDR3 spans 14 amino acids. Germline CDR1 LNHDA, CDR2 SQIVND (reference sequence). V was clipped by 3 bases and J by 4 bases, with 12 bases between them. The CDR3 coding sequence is TGTGCCAGTAGTATCTGGGCCCCGGGCACTGAAGCTTTCTTT. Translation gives CASSIWAPGTEAFF.

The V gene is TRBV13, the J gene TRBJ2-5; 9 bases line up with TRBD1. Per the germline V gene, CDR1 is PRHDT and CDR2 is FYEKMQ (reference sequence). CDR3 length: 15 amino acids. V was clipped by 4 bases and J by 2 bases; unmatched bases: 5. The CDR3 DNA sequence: TGTGCCAGCAGCTATCTTGGACAGGGGCAAGAGACCCAGTACTTC. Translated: CASSYLGQGQETQYF.

The CDR3 loop is CASSPIAGASYEQYF. The DNA of the CDR3 is TGTGCCAGCAGCCCTATAGCGGGAGCCTCCTACGAGCAGTACTTC. The rearrangement uses TRBV7-8 and TRBJ2-7; 9 positions match TRBD2. CDR3 length equals 15 residues. V trimming: 5 bases; J trimming: 0 bases; junction bases outside the gene matches: 5. Germline V gene sequence: CDR1 SGHVS, CDR2 FQNEAQ.

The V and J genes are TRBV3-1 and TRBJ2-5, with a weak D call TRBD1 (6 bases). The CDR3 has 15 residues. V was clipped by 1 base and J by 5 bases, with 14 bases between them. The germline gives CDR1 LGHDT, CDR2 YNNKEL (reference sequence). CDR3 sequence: CASSQVGQTGETQYF. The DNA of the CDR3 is TGTGCCAGCAGCCAAGTCGGACAGACCGGGGAGACCCAGTACTTC.